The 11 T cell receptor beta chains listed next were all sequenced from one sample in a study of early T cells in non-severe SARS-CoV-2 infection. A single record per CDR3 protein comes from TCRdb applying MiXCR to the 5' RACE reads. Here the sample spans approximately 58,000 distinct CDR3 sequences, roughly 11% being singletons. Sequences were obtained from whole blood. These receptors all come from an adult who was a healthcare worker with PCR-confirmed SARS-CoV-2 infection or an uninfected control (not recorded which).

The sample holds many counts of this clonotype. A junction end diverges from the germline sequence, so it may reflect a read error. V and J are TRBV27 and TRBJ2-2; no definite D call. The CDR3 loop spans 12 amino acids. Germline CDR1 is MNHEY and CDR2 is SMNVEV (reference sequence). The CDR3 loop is CATSPQTGELFF. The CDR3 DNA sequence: TGTGCCACCAGTCCTCAAACCGGGGAGCTGTTTTTT.

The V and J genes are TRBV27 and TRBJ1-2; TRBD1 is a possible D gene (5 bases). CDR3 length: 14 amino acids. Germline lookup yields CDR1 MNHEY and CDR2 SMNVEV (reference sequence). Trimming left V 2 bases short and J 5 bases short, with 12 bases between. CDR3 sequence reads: CASSLGARIYGYTF. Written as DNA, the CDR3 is TGTGCCAGCAGTTTAGGGGCAAGGATTTATGGCTACACCTTC.

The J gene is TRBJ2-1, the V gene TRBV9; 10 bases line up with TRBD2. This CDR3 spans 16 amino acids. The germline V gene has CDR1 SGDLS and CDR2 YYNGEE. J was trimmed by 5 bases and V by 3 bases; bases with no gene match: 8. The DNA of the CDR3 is TGTGCCAGCAGCGCAGGAGCTAGCGGGGGCCACAATGAGCAGTTCTTC. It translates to CASSAGASGGHNEQFF.

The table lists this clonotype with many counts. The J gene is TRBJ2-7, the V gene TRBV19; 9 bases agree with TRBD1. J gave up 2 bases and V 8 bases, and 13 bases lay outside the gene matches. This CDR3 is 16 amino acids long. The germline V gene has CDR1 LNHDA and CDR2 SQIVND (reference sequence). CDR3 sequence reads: CASPGTGRTRTYEQYF. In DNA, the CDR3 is TGTGCCAGTCCCGGGACAGGGAGAACTCGGACCTACGAGCAGTACTTC.

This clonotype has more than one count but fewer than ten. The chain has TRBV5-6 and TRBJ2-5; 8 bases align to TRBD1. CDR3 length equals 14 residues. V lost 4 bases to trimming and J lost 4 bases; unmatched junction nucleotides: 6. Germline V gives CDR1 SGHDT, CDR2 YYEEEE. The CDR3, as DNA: TGTGCCAGCAGCCCCAGGGGGCGTTTAGAGACCCAGTACTTC. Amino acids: CASSPRGRLETQYF.

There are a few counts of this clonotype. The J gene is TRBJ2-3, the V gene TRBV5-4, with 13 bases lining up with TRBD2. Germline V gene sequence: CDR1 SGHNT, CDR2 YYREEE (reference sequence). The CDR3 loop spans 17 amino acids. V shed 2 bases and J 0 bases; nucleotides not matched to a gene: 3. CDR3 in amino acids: CASSFGTSGESTDTQYF. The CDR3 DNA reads TGTGCCAGCAGCTTCGGGACTAGCGGGGAGAGCACAGATACGCAGTATTTT.

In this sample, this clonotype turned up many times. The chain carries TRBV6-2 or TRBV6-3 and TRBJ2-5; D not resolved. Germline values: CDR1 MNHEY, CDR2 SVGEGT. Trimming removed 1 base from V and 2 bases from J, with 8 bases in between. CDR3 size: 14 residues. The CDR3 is CASSYYGVQETQYF. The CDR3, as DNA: TGTGCCAGCAGTTACTACGGAGTGCAAGAGACCCAGTACTTC.

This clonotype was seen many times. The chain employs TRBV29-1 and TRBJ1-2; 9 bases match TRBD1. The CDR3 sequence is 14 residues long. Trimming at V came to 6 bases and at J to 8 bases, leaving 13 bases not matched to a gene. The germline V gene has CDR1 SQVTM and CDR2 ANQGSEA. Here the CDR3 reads CSVPPGQGFRGYTF. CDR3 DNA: TGCAGCGTCCCACCGGGACAGGGCTTTAGGGGCTACACCTTC.

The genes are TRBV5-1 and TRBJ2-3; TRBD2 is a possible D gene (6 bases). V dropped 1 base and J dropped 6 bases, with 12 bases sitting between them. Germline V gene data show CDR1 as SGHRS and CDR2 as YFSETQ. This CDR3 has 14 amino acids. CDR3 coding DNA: TGCGCCAGCAGCTTGTCCGGGAGCTATGATACGCAGTATTTT. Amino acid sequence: CASSLSGSYDTQYF.

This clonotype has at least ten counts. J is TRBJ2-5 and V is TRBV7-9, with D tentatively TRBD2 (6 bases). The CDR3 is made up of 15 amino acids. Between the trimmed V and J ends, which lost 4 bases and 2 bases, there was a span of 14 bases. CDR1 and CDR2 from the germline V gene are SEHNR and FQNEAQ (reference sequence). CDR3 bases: TGTGCCAGCAGCTGGGCCCTCGGGGGACAAGAGACCCAGTACTTC. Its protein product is CASSWALGGQETQYF. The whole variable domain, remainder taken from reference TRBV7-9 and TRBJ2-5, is DTGVSQNPRHKITKRGQNVTFRCDPISEHNRLYWYRQTLGQGPEFLTYFQNEAQLEKSRLLSDRFSAERPKGSFSTLEIQRTEQGDSAMYLCASSWALGGQETQYFGPGTRLLVL.

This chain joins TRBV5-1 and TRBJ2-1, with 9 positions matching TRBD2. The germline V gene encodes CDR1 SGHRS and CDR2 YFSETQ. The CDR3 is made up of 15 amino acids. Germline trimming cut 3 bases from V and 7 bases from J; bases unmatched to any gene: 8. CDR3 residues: CASSSDPGLANEQFF. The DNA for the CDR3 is TGCGCCAGCAGCTCCGATCCGGGACTAGCAAATGAGCAGTTCTTC.